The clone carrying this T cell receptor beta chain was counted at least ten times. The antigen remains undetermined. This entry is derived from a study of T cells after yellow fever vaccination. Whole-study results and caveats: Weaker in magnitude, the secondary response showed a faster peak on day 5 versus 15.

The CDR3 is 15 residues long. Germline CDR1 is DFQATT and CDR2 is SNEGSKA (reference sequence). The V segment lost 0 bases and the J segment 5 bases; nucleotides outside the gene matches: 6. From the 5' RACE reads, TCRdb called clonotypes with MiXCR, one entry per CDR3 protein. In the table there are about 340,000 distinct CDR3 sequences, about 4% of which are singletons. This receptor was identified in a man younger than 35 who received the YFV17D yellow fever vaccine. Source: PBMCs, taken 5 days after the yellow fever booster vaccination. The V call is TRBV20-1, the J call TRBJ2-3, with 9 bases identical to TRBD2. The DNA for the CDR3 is TGCAGTGCTAGAGAAAGGACTAGCGCGGGAGATACGCAGTATTTT. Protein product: CSARERTSAGDTQYF.